This T cell receptor (beta chain) appears in the sequencing data of a study of T cell repertoires in cytomegalovirus infection. Overall study: It can be stated that public TCR beta signatures indicated CMV infection as well as a matching HLA type.

One entry per CDR3 protein results from TCRdb running MiXCR on the reads. The sample lists a few hundred thousand distinct CDR3 sequences; over 35% were seen once. Remarks on this clonotype: Its target is unknown.

The study's findings and limits: CMV-specific HLA-C-restricted TCR beta clonotypes dominated the ex vivo response.

Per germline, CDR1 MNHEY and CDR2 SMNVEV (reference sequence). There are 12 residues in the CDR3. V was clipped by 2 bases and J by 12 bases; unmatched bases: 4. The specimen was cultured PBMCs, collected from culture after CMV antigen stimulation. The chain has TRBV27 and TRBJ1-1; 9 nucleotides agree with TRBD1. The origin of this receptor is a human donor in good health (CMV status not recorded). Some clones in this sample may be carry-over from other donors' samples. CDR3 amino acids: CASSLPGQGSFF. The CDR3 region has the DNA TGTGCCAGCAGTTTACCGGGACAGGGCTCTTTCTTT.